The source of this TCR beta chain is a study of patients and donors after allogeneic stem cell transplantation (dated by TCRdb to 2019 to 2021). This clonotype showed up just a few times. This receptor's antigen is unknown. Base qualities are not provided; no much larger clone lies one nucleotide away. In the germline V gene, CDR1 corresponds to SGHRS and CDR2 to YFSETQ. Trimming takes 0 bases from V and 0 bases from J, and the germline ends sit 8 bases apart. Including the terminal cysteine and phenylalanine, the CDR3 comprises 15 residues. Only the CDR3 DNA is retained, 45 bases long and in frame from the first base. Library preparation employed RT-PCR. TCRdb shows the sequencer as NextSeq 550. In TCRdb, the public reads were trimmed at Q25 with fastp and aligned with MiXCR, with productive beta chains retained. Each CDR3 protein appears once, grouped with its most common genes and DNA. This sample has some 200,000 distinct CDR3 sequences in its table, and around 41% of those were observed once. The ten largest clones add up to 33% of the sample.

What was sequenced was blood, either unsorted or a sorted T cell fraction (not recorded which). The chain employs TRBV5-1 and TRBJ2-3; the best D guess is TRBD2, with 6 bases matching. The TCR was taken from a human donor who was either an allogeneic HSCT recipient or a stem cell or donor lymphocyte infusion donor (not recorded which). It is not recorded whose cells these are; they may come from a transplant donor. At the DNA level, the sequence is TGCGCCAGCAGCTTGGGCGGGACTAGCACAGATACGCAGTATTTT. Translated, it gives CASSLGGTSTDTQYF.